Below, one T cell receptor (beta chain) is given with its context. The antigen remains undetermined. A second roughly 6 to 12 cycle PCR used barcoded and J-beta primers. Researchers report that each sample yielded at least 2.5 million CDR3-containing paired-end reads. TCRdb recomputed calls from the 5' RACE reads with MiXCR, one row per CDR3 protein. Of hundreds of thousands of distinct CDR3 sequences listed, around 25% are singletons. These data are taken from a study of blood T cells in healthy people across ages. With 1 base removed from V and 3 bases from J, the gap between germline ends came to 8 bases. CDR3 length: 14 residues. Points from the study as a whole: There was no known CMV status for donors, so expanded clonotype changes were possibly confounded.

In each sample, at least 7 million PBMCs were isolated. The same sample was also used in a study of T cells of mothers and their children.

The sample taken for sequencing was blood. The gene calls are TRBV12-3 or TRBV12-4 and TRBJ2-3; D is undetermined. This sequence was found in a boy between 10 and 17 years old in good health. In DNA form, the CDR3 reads TGTGCCAGCAGTTTAGGGGTGGCAACAGATACGCAGTATTTT. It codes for CASSLGVATDTQYF.